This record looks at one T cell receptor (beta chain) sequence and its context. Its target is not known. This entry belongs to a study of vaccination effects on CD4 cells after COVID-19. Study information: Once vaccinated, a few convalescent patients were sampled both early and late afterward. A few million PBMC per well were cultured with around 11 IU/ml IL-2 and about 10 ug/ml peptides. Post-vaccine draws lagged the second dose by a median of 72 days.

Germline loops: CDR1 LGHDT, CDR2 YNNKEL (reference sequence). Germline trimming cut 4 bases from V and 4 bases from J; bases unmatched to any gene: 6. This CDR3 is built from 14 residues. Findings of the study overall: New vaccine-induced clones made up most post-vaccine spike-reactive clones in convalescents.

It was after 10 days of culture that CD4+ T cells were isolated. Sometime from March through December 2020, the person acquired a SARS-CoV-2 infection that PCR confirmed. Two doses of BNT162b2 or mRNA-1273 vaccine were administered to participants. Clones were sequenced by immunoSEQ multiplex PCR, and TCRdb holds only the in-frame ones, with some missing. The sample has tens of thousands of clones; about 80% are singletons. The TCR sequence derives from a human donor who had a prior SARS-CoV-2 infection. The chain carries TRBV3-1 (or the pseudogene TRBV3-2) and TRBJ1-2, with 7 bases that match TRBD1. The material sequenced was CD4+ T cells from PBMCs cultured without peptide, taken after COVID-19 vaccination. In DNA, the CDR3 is TGTGCCAGCAGCCCGACAGGGATACTCTATGGCTACACCTTC. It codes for CASSPTGILYGYTF.